These T cell receptor beta chains were read from a single sample in a study of CD8+ T cells in alopecia areata. Here immunoSEQ multiplex PCR was the method, and the copy in TCRdb shows in-frame clones only, minus some. Of 200,000 to 250,000 clones listed, more than 45% are singletons. Sequencing was performed on CD4+ T cells sorted from blood, taken at week 4, from a patient treated with tofacitinib. These receptors originate from a human donor with alopecia areata. Both conserved end residues are part of each CDR3.

J gene | CDR3 length | V gene | CDR3 protein
TRBJ1-1 | 12 | TRBV18 | CASSPAQTEAFF
TRBJ2-7 | 14 | TRBV5-6 | CASSLRGTTYEQYF
TRBJ2-3 | 14 | TRBV5-1 | CASSLGDVTDTQYF
TRBJ2-2 | 16 | TRBV30 | CAWSVQDRGQGGELFF
TRBJ1-5 | 14 | TRBV29-1 | CSVGGQVSNQPQHF
TRBJ2-1 | 18 | TRBV4-1 | CASSQGLFVAGGRDEQFF
TRBJ2-6 | 14 | TRBV5-6 | CASCQNSGANVLTF
TRBJ2-7 | 15 | TRBV6-5 | CASSYSRDAIYEQYF
TRBJ2-1 | 13 | TRBV5-6 | CASSPRGLPGGFF
TRBJ1-2 | 12 | TRBV2 | CASSDITYGYTF
TRBJ2-6 | 16 | TRBV4-1 | CASSPEGGREANVLTF
TRBJ2-7 | 15 | TRBV5-1 | CASSILAGTRYEQYF
TRBJ2-7 | 11 | TRBV7-2 | CASSASDEQYF
TRBJ1-4 | 13 | TRBV15 | CATTLVLGEKLFF
TRBJ2-6 | 15 | TRBV5-1 | CASSSPGSGANVLTF
TRBJ1-2 | 15 | TRBV7-2 | CASSLGVATNYGYTF
TRBJ1-2 | 13 | TRBV5-1 | CASRTGVNYGYTF
TRBJ2-2 | 17 | TRBV4-3 | CASSPRGTGSNTGELFF
TRBJ1-1 | 15 | TRBV30 | CAWSVRGPGGTEAFF
TRBJ1-2 | 13 | TRBV5-1 | CASSFTGSLGYTF
TRBJ1-6 | 12 | TRBV25-1 | CASNRGYSPLHF
TRBJ2-1 | 15 | TRBV2 | CASNPDRTGRTEQFF
TRBJ2-6 | 15 | TRBV19 | CASTLGVSGANVLTF
TRBJ2-1 | 14 | TRBV6-5 | CASRSGLLRVEQFF
TRBJ1-6 | 15 | TRBV30 | CAWSVPGSYNSPLHF
TRBJ1-2 | 12 | TRBV29-1 | CSAWGKTNGYTF
TRBJ2-5 | 13 | TRBV30 | CAWIGGPRETQYF
TRBJ1-2 | 14 | TRBV11-3 | CASSFSQANYGYTF